This entry is about one TCR beta chain. The data were taken from a study of CD8+CD57+ T cells in acquired aplastic anemia. Whole-study context: DNA from sorted CD4+ and CD8+ cells averaged approximately 2.9 ug.

According to the study, genomic DNA was the template for TCR beta VDJ and CDR3 profiling. One entry per CDR3 protein results from TCRdb running MiXCR on the reads. The repertoire includes hundreds of thousands of distinct CDR3 sequences, 60% to 80% of them detected once, and approximately 3.8% sits in the top ten. The CDR3 is 13 residues long. V was shortened by 5 bases and J by 13 bases, with 20 bases between the two germline ends. The germline V gene has CDR1 SGHVS and CDR2 FQNEAQ. This TCR came from a human donor in good health, serving as a control. V and J are TRBV7-8 and TRBJ2-5; tentatively, D is TRBD2 (6 bases). Sequences were obtained from sorted CD4+, CD8+, or CD8+CD57+ T cells (not recorded which) from PBMCs. Here the CDR3 DNA reads TGTGCCAGCAGCCTAGGGCCGGGAGAGACCTCGTACTTC. This translates into CASSLGPGETSYF.